The 13 T cell receptor beta chains below all came from one sample that was sequenced in a study of blood T cell repertoires in COVID-19 (dated by TCRdb to 2020 to 2022). To prepare the library, the immunoSEQ multiplex PCR assay was applied. The clones in this table, taken by TCRdb from immuneACCESS, are in-frame only. Not every clone is retained; where verified, under half of the shortfall comes from an unresolved V gene, and the cause of the rest is unknown. Here the sample has roughly 110,000 clones; more than 70% occur a single time. The ten largest clones represent more than 5% of the sample. The sequenced sample was peripheral blood. Receptors were obtained from a woman in her fifties or sixties with COVID-19, enrolled during active disease.

The chain combines TRBV19 with TRBJ2-2; TRBD1 matches 10 bases. The CDR3 sequence is 15 residues long. Trimming cost V 7 bases and J 6 bases; bases outside gene matches: 8. The germline gives CDR1 LNHDA, CDR2 SQIVND (reference sequence). CDR3 amino acids: CASNHKGTGAGELFF. CDR3 coding DNA: TGTGCCAGTAATCACAAGGGGACAGGGGCCGGGGAGCTGTTTTTT.

The chain has TRBV4-3 and TRBJ1-2; TRBD1 is a possible D gene (6 bases). CDR1 and CDR2 (germline): LGHNA, YSLEER. V lost 2 bases to trimming and J lost 2 bases, with 12 bases between them. The CDR3 has 15 residues. As DNA, the CDR3 is TGCGCCAGCAGCCAAAATACAGGGAGCAACTATGGCTACACCTTC. Translating gives CASSQNTGSNYGYTF.

This rearrangement joins TRBV6-5 to TRBJ2-7; 9 bases are shared with TRBD2. This CDR3 contains 14 residues. Germline CDR1 reads MNHEY; CDR2 reads SVGAGI. Trimming at V came to 5 bases and at J to 0 bases, leaving 2 bases not matched to a gene. CDR3 DNA sequence: TGTGCCAGCAGTCTTAGCGGGGGCTCCTACGAGCAGTACTTC. This gives the protein CASSLSGGSYEQYF.

This chain connects TRBV30 to TRBJ1-2; 12 bases fit TRBD1. Looked up from germline, CDR1 is GTSNPN and CDR2 is SVGIG (reference sequence). J gave up 2 bases and V 5 bases, and 6 bases lay outside the gene matches. This CDR3 has 15 residues. The CDR3 bases are TGTGCCTGGTGCCCCGGGACAGGGGGCAACTATGGCTACACCTTC. Amino acid sequence: CAWCPGTGGNYGYTF.

The CDR3 region has the DNA TGCGCCAGTGGGACAGGGCCCACCGGGGAGCTGTTTTTT. This encodes CASGTGPTGELFF. V is TRBV10-2 and J is TRBJ2-2; 9 bases are shared with TRBD1. V was pared by 9 bases and J by 4 bases, with 3 bases of the junction left unmatched. CDR3 length: 13 amino acids. Per the germline V gene, CDR1 is WSHSY and CDR2 is SAAADI.

The chain joins TRBV7-8 to TRBJ1-4; unclear D gene. The V end was cut by 1 base, the J end by 4 bases, with 16 bases between. The CDR3 is made up of 17 amino acids. CDR1 is SGHVS and CDR2 is FQNEAQ in the germline V gene. The CDR3 loop reads CASSLEVILRDNEKLFF. DNA for the CDR3: TGTGCCAGCAGCTTAGAGGTCATTTTGCGGGATAATGAAAAACTGTTTTTT.

The chain uses TRBV2 and TRBJ1-5; the D gene is possibly TRBD1 (5 bases). The CDR3 is 13 amino acids. Between the trimmed V and J ends, which lost 11 bases and 0 bases, there was a span of 11 bases. Germline V gives CDR1 SNHLY, CDR2 FYNNEI. Written as DNA, the CDR3 is TGTGCCGGATCCAGGGATAGCAATCAGCCCCAGCATTTT. This codes for CAGSRDSNQPQHF.

J is TRBJ1-4 and V is TRBV5-1, with 11 bases identical to TRBD1. The CDR3 contains 14 residues. The germline V gene encodes CDR1 SGHRS and CDR2 YFSETQ. The J segment lost 8 bases and the V segment lost 4 bases, leaving 4 bases of the junction unmatched. This chain's CDR3 is CASSAGTGGEKLFF. CDR3 nucleotide sequence: TGCGCCAGCAGCGCCGGGACAGGGGGAGAAAAACTGTTTTTT.

The V call is TRBV4-3, the J call TRBJ1-6; D may be TRBD1 (6 bases). The V end lost 3 bases, the J end lost 8 bases, and 14 bases lay between the germline ends. This CDR3 spans 15 amino acids. Germline V gives CDR1 LGHNA, CDR2 YSLEER. The CDR3 DNA reads TGCGCCAGCAGCCAGCAACAGGGCACCGATTCACCCCTCCACTTT. This gives the protein CASSQQQGTDSPLHF.

This clone was observed a single time. CDR3 sequence reads: CASSPGGRSYNSPLHF. The CDR3, as DNA: TGTGCCAGCAGCCCGGGGGGGAGGTCCTATAATTCACCCCTCCACTTT. V usage is TRBV7-2 and J usage is TRBJ1-6; D is perhaps TRBD1 (5 bases). Between the trimmed V and J ends, which lost 5 bases and 1 base, there was a span of 12 bases. The CDR3 spans 16 residues. Germline V gives CDR1 SGHTA, CDR2 FQGNSA.

The V call is TRBV24-1, the J call TRBJ2-1, with 9 bases matching TRBD1. CDR1 is KGHDR and CDR2 is SFDVKD in the germline V gene. This CDR3 has 14 amino acids. V lost 8 bases and J lost 7; bases outside the gene matches: 8. This chain's CDR3 is CATTEGQGKNEQFF. The CDR3 coding sequence is TGTGCCACCACCGAGGGACAGGGAAAAAATGAGCAGTTCTTC.

The DNA for the CDR3 is TGTGCCAGCAGCCCGGGGGGGCTAGACGGGGAGCTGTTTTTT. Protein: CASSPGGLDGELFF. The rearrangement uses TRBV5-4 and TRBJ2-2, with 8 bases fitting TRBD2. The CDR3 consists of 14 residues. V was clipped by 4 bases and J by 7 bases; unmatched bases: 6. Germline V CDR1 and CDR2: SGHNT, YYREEE (reference sequence).

The J gene is TRBJ1-5, the V gene TRBV7-9, with TRBD1 identical over 7 bases. The length of the CDR3 is 17 residues. Trimming took 5 bases from V and 0 from J; bases not matched to a gene: 10. Looked up from germline, CDR1 is SEHNR and CDR2 is FQNEAQ (reference sequence). The CDR3 coding sequence is TGTGCCAGCAGCAACCACCACAGGGGTAATAGCAATCAGCCCCAGCATTTT. It encodes CASSNHHRGNSNQPQHF.